Sequencing of this T cell receptor beta chain was carried out in a study of blood T cell repertoires in COVID-19. Whole-study context: Material from acute and convalescent COVID-19 was sourced from the United States, Italy and Spain. The cDNA or gDNA used as material had been derived from T cells, B-cell-depleted T cells, or PBMCs.

Per the original methods: Amplification of reference gene primers provided the estimated nucleated cell counts. The method was immunoSEQ multiplex PCR; TCRdb's version includes in-frame clones alone and lacks a portion of them. D and trimming come from the DNA, and the V and J calls and clone size come from that table. The table includes roughly 60,000 clones, around nine tenths detected once. This CDR3 has 17 amino acids. Germline-derived CDR1 and CDR2 are LGHNT and FRNRAP. The junction had 10 bases not matched to a gene; V was cut back by 1 base and J by 3 bases. V is TRBV12-5 and J is TRBJ2-3; the match to TRBD2 covers 7 bases. The sample taken for sequencing was peripheral blood. The receptor was derived from a man aged 60-69 years with active COVID-19. The CDR3 DNA reads TGTGCTAGTGGTTTGGCCCTCGCGGGAGCGAGTACAGATACGCAGTATTTT. Translation gives CASGLALAGASTDTQYF.